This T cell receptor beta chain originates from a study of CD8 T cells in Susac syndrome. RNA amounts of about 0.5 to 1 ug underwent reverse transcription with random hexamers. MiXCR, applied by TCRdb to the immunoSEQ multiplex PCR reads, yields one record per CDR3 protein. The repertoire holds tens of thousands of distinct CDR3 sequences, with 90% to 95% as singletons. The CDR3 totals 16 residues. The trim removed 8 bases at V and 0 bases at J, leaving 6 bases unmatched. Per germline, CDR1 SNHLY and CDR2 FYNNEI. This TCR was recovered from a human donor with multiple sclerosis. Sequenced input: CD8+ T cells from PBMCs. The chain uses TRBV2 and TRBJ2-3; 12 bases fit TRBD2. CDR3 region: CASGGTSGPSTDTQYF. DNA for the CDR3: TGTGCCAGCGGGGGGACTAGCGGGCCTAGCACAGATACGCAGTATTTT.